The 20 T cell receptor beta chains below all came from one sample that was sequenced in a study of blood T cell repertoires in COVID-19. Data came from immunoSEQ multiplex PCR; TCRdb stores just in-frame clones and leaves some out. The profile shows about 90,000 clones, approximately 81% of them singletons. Specimen: peripheral blood. Every receptor here comes from a man aged 80 or over with active or convalescent COVID-19.

The chain carries TRBV29-1 and TRBJ2-5; D not resolved. The CDR3 is 10 amino acids. Deletions cut 7 bases from V and 5 bases from J, with 8 bases between. Germline CDR1 is SQVTM and CDR2 is ANQGSEA. The CDR3 region is CSGTGETQYF. The CDR3 DNA follows: TGCAGCGGAACCGGGGAGACCCAGTACTTC.

J is TRBJ2-7 and V is TRBV3-1 (or the pseudogene TRBV3-2); 7 nucleotides align to TRBD2. CDR3 length equals 12 residues. Trimming at V came to 4 bases and at J to 7 bases, leaving 4 bases not matched to a gene. Germline CDR1 reads LGHDT; CDR2 reads YNNKEL (reference sequence). CDR3 coding DNA: TGTGCCAGCAGCCCCCTGGGGGGGGAGCAGTACTTC. Its translation: CASSPLGGEQYF.

The rearrangement links TRBV19 to TRBJ2-3; the match to TRBD2 covers 8 bases. After removal of 5 bases from V and 2 bases from J, the junction contained 9 bases not matched to a gene. This CDR3 spans 16 amino acids. Germline CDR1 is LNHDA and CDR2 is SQIVND (reference sequence). The chain's CDR3 is CASSPWGSGNTDTQYF. In DNA form, the CDR3 reads TGTGCCAGTAGTCCCTGGGGTAGCGGGAACACAGATACGCAGTATTTT.

The V and J genes are TRBV2 and TRBJ2-5, with 7 bases fitting TRBD2. The CDR3 contains 16 residues. From germline, CDR1 is SNHLY and CDR2 FYNNEI. V dropped 1 base and J dropped 2; count of bases not matched to a gene: 7. The CDR3 bases are TGTGCCAGCAGTGAAGTCGGCGGGGGAAGGCAAGAGACCCAGTACTTC. Residues: CASSEVGGGRQETQYF.

The chain has TRBV21-1 and TRBJ2-7; TRBD1, the table's D call, was not compared with the DNA. TRBV21-1 is deemed a pseudogene. This CDR3 has 16 residues. CDR3 sequence: CASSNSTGNASYEQYF. The CDR3 DNA follows: TGTGCCAGCAGCAATTCTACAGGCAACGCCTCCTACGAGCAGTACTTC.

This chain joins TRBV7-6 and TRBJ2-1; TRBD1 aligns across 10 bases. The CDR3 length is 15 residues. CDR1 and CDR2 from the germline V gene are SGHVS and FNYEAQ. V lost 6 bases and J lost 10; bases outside the gene matches: 12. The CDR3: CASSFPGTGAGEQFF. The CDR3 nucleotides read TGTGCCAGCAGTTTTCCCGGGACAGGGGCCGGGGAGCAGTTCTTC.

The chain links TRBV5-6 to TRBJ1-1, with 8 positions matching TRBD1. V trimming: 4 bases; J trimming: 2 bases; junction bases outside the gene matches: 7. CDR3 length: 15 amino acids. Per germline, CDR1 SGHDT and CDR2 YYEEEE. As DNA, the CDR3 is TGTGCCAGCAGCCCCCAGACAGGGGCTAACACTGAAGCTTTCTTT. It specifies CASSPQTGANTEAFF.

A single count supports this clone. CDR3 DNA sequence: TGTGCCAGCAGCCCTACCCAGGGCAGGGGGGACACTGAAGCTTTCTTT. This codes for CASSPTQGRGDTEAFF. The genes are TRBV6-8 and TRBJ1-1; TRBD1 aligns across 7 bases. The CDR3 extends over 16 amino acids. Germline V CDR1 and CDR2: MNHGY, SAAAGT. V was clipped by 6 bases and J by 3 bases; unmatched bases: 13.

For this clone: Because the CDR3's place on the DNA is in doubt, the DNA is left out and the CDR3 is given as listed by TCRdb. The rearrangement uses TRBV5-1 and TRBJ1-2. The germline CDR1 and CDR2 sequences are SGHRS and YFSETQ. The CDR3 is 14 amino acids in total, end residues counted. This chain's CDR3 is CASSFGNGGYGYTF.

V is TRBV7-6 and J is TRBJ2-3; tentative D call: TRBD2 (7 bases). CDR3 length: 14 amino acids. The germline gives CDR1 SGHVS, CDR2 FNYEAQ. The V gene lost 6 bases and the J gene lost 2 bases, with 12 bases spanning the gap. In DNA form, the CDR3 reads TGTGCCAGCAGGGCGGGGGCTAACACAGATACGCAGTATTTT. It translates to CASRAGANTDTQYF.

This clone has more than one count but fewer than ten. V gene TRBV5-4 combines with J gene TRBJ1-5; 7 nucleotides match TRBD1. The germline V gene has CDR1 SGHNT and CDR2 YYREEE (reference sequence). Trimming at V came to 3 bases and at J to 7 bases, leaving 4 bases not matched to a gene. The CDR3 is made up of 13 amino acids. The CDR3 loop is CASSSDRDQPQHF. The CDR3 region has the DNA TGTGCCAGCAGCTCCGACAGGGACCAGCCCCAGCATTTT.

For this clone: An end of the junction differs from the germline gene, which may be a read error. This chain links TRBV7-7 with TRBJ2-2; no definite D call. The CDR3 sequence is 14 residues long. Germline assignment: CDR1 SSHAT and CDR2 FNYEAQ (reference sequence). CDR3 in amino acids: CASSLDRGAGELFF. In nucleotides, the CDR3 is TGTGCTAGCAGCTTAGATCGAGGCGCCGGGGAGCTGTTTTTT.

J is TRBJ1-5 and V is TRBV7-8; D perhaps matches TRBD1 (6 bases). Germline V lookup: CDR1 SGHVS, CDR2 FQNEAQ. The CDR3 runs 14 residues. With 5 bases removed from V and 5 bases from J, the gap between germline ends came to 13 bases. CDR3 nucleotide sequence: TGTGCCAGCAGCCCAGCAGGGGCCCATCAGCCCCAGCATTTT. Translating it yields CASSPAGAHQPQHF.

This chain joins TRBV18 and TRBJ2-3; tentative D call: TRBD2 (5 bases). The CDR3 is 14 residues long. The germline V and J ends were trimmed by 3 bases and 4 bases, with 11 bases remaining between them. Germline loops: CDR1 KGHSH, CDR2 LQKENI. The CDR3 is CASSPRTRSDTQYF. The CDR3 region has the DNA TGTGCCAGCTCACCTCGGACTCGGTCAGATACGCAGTATTTT.

This clone was observed a handful of times. The J gene is TRBJ2-7, the V gene TRBV5-8; D may be TRBD1 (6 bases). The CDR3 totals 15 residues. The V end was cut by 5 bases, the J end by 3 bases, with 18 bases between. Germline values: CDR1 SGHTS, CDR2 YDEGEE. The CDR3 DNA follows: TGTGCCAGCAGTCGCAAAGGGGGTACTTTCTACGAGCAGTACTTC. Translating gives CASSRKGGTFYEQYF. Based on the CDR3 plus reference TRBV5-8 and TRBJ2-7, the full variable domain is EAGVTQSPTHLIKTRGQQATLRCSPISGHTSVYWYQQALGLGLQFLLWYDEGEERNRGNFPPRFSGRQFPNYSSELNVNALELEDSALYLCASSRKGGTFYEQYFGPGTRLTVT.

The gene calls are TRBV4-3 and TRBJ1-6; weak D call: TRBD1 (5 bases). Germline CDR1 LGHNA, CDR2 YSLEER. The ends were cut back, 3 bases at V and 7 bases at J, with 13 bases in the middle. The CDR3 runs 15 residues. The CDR3 DNA is TGCGCCAGCAGCCAGACCGCGGGGGGGAATTCACCCCTCCACTTT. Translating it yields CASSQTAGGNSPLHF.

The V call is TRBV5-1, the J call TRBJ1-1; D is unresolved. Germline V gene sequence: CDR1 SGHRS, CDR2 YFSETQ. This CDR3 has 13 residues. V was clipped by 1 base and J by 1 base, with 5 bases between them. The CDR3 is CASSLRGNTEAFF. The CDR3, as DNA: TGCGCCAGCAGCTTGAGAGGGAACACTGAAGCTTTCTTT.

The chain couples TRBV5-1 to TRBJ1-1; TRBD1 matches 9 bases. The length of the CDR3 is 15 residues. Germline CDR1 SGHRS, CDR2 YFSETQ. V lost 4 bases and J lost 2; bases outside the gene matches: 6. The DNA of the CDR3 is TGCGCCAGCAGCGGGATGACAGGGGGAAACACTGAAGCTTTCTTT. Its translation: CASSGMTGGNTEAFF.

The rearrangement joins TRBV2 to TRBJ1-4, with D possibly being TRBD1 (5 bases). The CDR3 totals 16 residues. Germline V gives CDR1 SNHLY, CDR2 FYNNEI. The V end was cut by 7 bases, the J end by 8 bases, with 23 bases between. The CDR3 region is CASTEAGGNFREKLFF. CDR3 in DNA: TGTGCCAGCACCGAAGCGGGGGGGAATTTTCGGGAAAAACTGTTTTTT.

The rearrangement joins TRBV15 to TRBJ2-7, with D possibly TRBD1 on 6 matching bases. The V gene lost 4 bases and the J gene lost 4 bases, with 14 bases spanning the gap. CDR1 and CDR2 (germline): LNHNV, YYDKDF (reference sequence). The CDR3 spans 14 residues. DNA for the CDR3: TGTGCCACCAGCACCTCGCCAGGGGAGTACGAGCAGTACTTC. Its protein product is CATSTSPGEYEQYF.